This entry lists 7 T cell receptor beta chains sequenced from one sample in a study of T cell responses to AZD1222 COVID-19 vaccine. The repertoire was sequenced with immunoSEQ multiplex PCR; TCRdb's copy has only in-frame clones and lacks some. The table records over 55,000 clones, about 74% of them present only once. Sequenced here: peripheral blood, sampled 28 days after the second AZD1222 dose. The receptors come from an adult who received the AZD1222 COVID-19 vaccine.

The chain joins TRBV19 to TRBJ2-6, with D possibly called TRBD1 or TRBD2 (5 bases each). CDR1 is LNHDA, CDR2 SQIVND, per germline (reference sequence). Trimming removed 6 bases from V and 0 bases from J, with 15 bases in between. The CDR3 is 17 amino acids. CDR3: CASRGDRLPSGANVLTF. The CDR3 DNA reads TGTGCCAGTAGGGGCGACAGACTACCCTCTGGGGCCAACGTCCTGACTTTC.

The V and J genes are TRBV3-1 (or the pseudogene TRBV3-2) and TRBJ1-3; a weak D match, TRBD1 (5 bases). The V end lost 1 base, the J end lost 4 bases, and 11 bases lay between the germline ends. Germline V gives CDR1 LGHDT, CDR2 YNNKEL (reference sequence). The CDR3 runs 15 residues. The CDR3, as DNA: TGTGCCAGCAGCCAAGGGGCAGGGTACGGAAACACCATATATTTT. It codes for CASSQGAGYGNTIYF.

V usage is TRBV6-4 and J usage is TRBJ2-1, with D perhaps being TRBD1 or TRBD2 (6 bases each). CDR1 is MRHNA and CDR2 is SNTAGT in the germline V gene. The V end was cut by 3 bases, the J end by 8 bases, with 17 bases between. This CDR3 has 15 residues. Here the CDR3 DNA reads TGTGCCAGCAGTGAAGGGGGGATTCGCCCCCATGAGCAGTTCTTC. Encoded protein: CASSEGGIRPHEQFF.

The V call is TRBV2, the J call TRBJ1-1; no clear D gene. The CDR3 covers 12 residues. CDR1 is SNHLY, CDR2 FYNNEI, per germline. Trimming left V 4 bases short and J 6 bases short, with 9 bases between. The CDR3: CASSALGPEAFF. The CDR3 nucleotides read TGTGCCAGCAGTGCCCTTGGGCCTGAAGCTTTCTTT.

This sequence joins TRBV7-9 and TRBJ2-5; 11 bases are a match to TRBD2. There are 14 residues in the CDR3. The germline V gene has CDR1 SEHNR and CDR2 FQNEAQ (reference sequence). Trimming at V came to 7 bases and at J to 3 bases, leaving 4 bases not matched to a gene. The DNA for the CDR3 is TGTGCCAGCACGCCGACTAGCGGGGAAGAGACCCAGTACTTC. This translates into CASTPTSGEETQYF.

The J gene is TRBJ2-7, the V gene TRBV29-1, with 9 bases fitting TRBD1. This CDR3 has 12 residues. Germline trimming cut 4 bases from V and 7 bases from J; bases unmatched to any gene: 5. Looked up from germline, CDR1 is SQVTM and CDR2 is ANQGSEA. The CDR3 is CSVVQGAREQYF. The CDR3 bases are TGCAGCGTTGTACAGGGGGCGCGGGAGCAGTACTTC.

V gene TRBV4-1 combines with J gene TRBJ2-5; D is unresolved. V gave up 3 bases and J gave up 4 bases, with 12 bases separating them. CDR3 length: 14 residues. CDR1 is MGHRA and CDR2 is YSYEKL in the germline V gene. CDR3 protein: CASSQASGLETQYF. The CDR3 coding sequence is TGCGCCAGCAGCCAGGCGTCAGGTTTAGAGACCCAGTACTTC.